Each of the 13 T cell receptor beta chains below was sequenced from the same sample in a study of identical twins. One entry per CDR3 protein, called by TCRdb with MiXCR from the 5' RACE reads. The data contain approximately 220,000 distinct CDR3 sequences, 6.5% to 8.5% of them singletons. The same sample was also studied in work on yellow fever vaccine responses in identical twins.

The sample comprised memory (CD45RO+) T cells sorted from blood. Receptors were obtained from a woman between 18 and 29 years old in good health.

The CDR3: CASSFAPNTEAFF. The CDR3 DNA reads TGTGCCAGCAGCTTCGCCCCGAACACTGAAGCTTTCTTT. The chain combines TRBV11-1 with TRBJ1-1; D not resolved. The CDR3 extends over 13 amino acids. Trimming removed 3 bases from V and 1 base from J, with 6 bases in between. Looked up from germline, CDR1 is SGHAT and CDR2 is FQDESV (reference sequence).

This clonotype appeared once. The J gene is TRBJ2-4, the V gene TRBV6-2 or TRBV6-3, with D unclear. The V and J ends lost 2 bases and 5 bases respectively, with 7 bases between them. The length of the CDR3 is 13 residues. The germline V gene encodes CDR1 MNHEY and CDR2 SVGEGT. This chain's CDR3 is CASSYRVQNIQYF. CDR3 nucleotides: TGTGCCAGCAGTTACCGGGTCCAAAACATTCAGTACTTC.

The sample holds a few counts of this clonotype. DNA for the CDR3: TGCGCCAGCAGCCTAACCGGGACTAGTGAGCAGTACTTC. Amino acid sequence: CASSLTGTSEQYF. V is TRBV4-3 and J is TRBJ2-7, with 8 positions matching TRBD2. The CDR3 contains 13 residues. The germline gives CDR1 LGHNA, CDR2 YSLEER. J gave up 7 bases and V 4 bases, and 6 bases lay outside the gene matches.

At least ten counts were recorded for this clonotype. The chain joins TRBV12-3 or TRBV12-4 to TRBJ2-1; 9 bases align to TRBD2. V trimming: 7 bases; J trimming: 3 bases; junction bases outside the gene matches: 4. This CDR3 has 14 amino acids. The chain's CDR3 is CASKRTSDYNEQFF. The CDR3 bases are TGTGCCAGCAAACGGACTAGCGACTACAATGAGCAGTTCTTC.

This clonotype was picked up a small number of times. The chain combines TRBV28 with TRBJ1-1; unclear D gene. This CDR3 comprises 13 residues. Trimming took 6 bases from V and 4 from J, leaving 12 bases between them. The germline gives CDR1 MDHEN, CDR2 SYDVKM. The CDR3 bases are TGTGCCAGCAGGGACCGCGCGAGCACTGAAGCTTTCTTT. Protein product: CASRDRASTEAFF.

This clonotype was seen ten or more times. The CDR3: CASSLMQSGANVLTF. CDR3 nucleotides: TGTGCCAGCAGTTTAATGCAGAGCGGGGCCAACGTCCTGACTTTC. J is TRBJ2-6 and V is TRBV12-3 or TRBV12-4; D is ambiguous. V lost 2 bases to trimming and J lost 4 bases, with 9 bases between them. This CDR3 is 15 amino acids long.

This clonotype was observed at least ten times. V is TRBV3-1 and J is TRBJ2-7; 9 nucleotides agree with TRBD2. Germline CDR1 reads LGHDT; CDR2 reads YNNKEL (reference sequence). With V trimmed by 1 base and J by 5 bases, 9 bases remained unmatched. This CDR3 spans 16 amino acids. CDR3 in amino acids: CASSQVNSGSSDEQYF. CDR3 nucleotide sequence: TGTGCCAGCAGCCAAGTTAATAGCGGGAGTAGCGACGAGCAGTACTTC.

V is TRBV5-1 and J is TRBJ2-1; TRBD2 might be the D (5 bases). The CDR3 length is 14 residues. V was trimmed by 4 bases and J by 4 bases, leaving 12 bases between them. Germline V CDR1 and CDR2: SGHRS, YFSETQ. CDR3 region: CASSQNTGYNEQFF. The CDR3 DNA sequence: TGCGCCAGCAGCCAAAATACGGGGTACAATGAGCAGTTCTTC.

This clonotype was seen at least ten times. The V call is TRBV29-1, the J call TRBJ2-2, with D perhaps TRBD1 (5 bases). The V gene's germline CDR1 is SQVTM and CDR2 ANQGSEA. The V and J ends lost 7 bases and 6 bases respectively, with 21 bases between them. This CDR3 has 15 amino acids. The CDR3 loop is CSGGVGLNNPGELFF. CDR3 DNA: TGCAGCGGTGGGGTGGGGCTCAATAATCCCGGGGAGCTGTTTTTT.

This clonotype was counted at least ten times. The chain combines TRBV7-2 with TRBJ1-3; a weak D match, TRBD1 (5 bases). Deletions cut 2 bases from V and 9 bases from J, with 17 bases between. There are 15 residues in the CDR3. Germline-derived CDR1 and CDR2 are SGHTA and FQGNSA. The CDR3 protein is CASSLSGQGGVTIYF. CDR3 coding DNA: TGTGCCAGCAGCTTATCAGGGCAGGGCGGCGTCACCATATATTTT.

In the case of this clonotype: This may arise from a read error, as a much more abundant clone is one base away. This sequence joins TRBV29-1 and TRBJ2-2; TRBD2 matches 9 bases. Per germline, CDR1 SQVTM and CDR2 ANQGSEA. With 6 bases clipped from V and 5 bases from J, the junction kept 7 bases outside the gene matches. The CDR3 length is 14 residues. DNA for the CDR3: TGCAGCGTCGTAGCGGGAGTCACTACCGGGGAGCTGTTTTTT. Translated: CSVVAGVTTGELFF.

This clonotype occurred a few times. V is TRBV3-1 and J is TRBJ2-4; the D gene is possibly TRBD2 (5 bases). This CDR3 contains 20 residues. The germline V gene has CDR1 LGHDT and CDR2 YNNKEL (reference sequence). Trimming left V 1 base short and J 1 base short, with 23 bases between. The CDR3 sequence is CASSQGPQGGFGVAKNIQYF. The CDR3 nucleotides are TGTGCCAGCAGCCAAGGGCCGCAAGGAGGATTCGGGGTTGCCAAAAACATTCAGTACTTC.

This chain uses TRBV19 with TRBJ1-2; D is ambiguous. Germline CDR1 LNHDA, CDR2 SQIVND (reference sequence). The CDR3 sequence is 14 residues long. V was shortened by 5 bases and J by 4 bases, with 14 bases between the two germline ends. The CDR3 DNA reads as TGTGCCAGTAGTCCAAGAGGGCTAGGCTATGGCTACACCTTC. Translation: CASSPRGLGYGYTF.